These 25 T cell receptor beta chains originate from one sample sequenced in a study of T cell repertoires in cytomegalovirus infection. TCRdb reprocessed the reads via MiXCR and lists one record per CDR3 protein. This table has 650,000 to 900,000 distinct CDR3 sequences, less than 35% appearing once. These receptors have no known antigen. The input for sequencing was cultured CD8+ T cells from PBMCs, taken from culture after CMV antigen stimulation. All receptors derive from a human donor in good health (CMV status not recorded). Some clones in this sample may be carry-over from other donors' samples.

A note on this clonotype: Since a much larger clone is just one base distant, this may be a read error. The J gene is TRBJ1-1, the V gene TRBV7-8; D is ambiguous. The CDR3 has 15 amino acids. Germline CDR1 SGHVS, CDR2 FQNEAQ. CDR3 in DNA: TGTGCCAACAGCCTTCAGGAGGTGGCATACACTGAAGCTTTCTTT. Translating gives CANSLQEVAYTEAFF.

This clonotype was seen a few times. The chain links TRBV7-9 to TRBJ2-1; no firm D call. V lost 6 bases, J lost 8 bases, and 17 bases lay in between. The CDR3 contains 14 residues. Germline-derived CDR1 and CDR2 are SEHNR and FQNEAQ (reference sequence). The CDR3 nucleotides are TGTGCCAGCAGGCCCCTTAAGAGAGGCGATGAGCAGTTCTTC. This sequence encodes CASRPLKRGDEQFF.

The chain is built from TRBV7-4 and TRBJ2-3, with 7 bases identical to TRBD2. The length of the CDR3 is 13 residues. Germline-derived CDR1 and CDR2 are SGHVT and SQSDAQ. V gave up 5 bases and J gave up 11 bases; unmatched junction bases: 10. The CDR3 region is CASSALKTGGQYF. CDR3 nucleotide sequence: TGTGCCAGCAGCGCACTAAAAACGGGGGGGCAGTATTTT. Based on the CDR3 plus reference TRBV7-4 and TRBJ2-3, the full variable domain is GAGVSQSPRYKVAKRGRDVALRCDSISGHVTLYWYRQTLGQGSEVLTYSQSDAQRDKSGRPSGRFSAERPERSVSTLKIQRTEQGDSAVYLCASSALKTGGQYFGPGTRLTVL.

The chain has TRBV27 and TRBJ1-1; no reliable D call. The CDR3 has 16 amino acids. The ends were cut back, 3 bases at V and 0 bases at J, with 14 bases in the middle. CDR1 and CDR2 from the germline V gene are MNHEY and SMNVEV (reference sequence). In DNA form, the CDR3 reads TGTGCCAGCAGTTTCGGTAGTAAGGGCGTGAACACTGAAGCTTTCTTT. Translating it yields CASSFGSKGVNTEAFF.

This chain uses TRBV14 with TRBJ2-1; TRBD1 or TRBD2 may be the D gene (5 bases each). CDR3 length: 14 amino acids. CDR1 is SGHDN and CDR2 is FVKESK in the germline V gene. V dropped 1 base and J dropped 6 bases, with 10 bases sitting between them. The CDR3 coding sequence is TGTGCCAGCAGCCAAGTCAGGGAGTTCAATGAGCAGTTCTTC. This sequence encodes CASSQVREFNEQFF. The variable domain in full, completed from reference TRBV14 and TRBJ2-1, reads EAGVTQFPSHSVIEKGQTVTLRCDPISGHDNLYWYRRVMGKEIKFLLHFVKESKQDESGMPNNRFLAERTGGTYSTLKVQPAELEDSGVYFCASSQVREFNEQFFGPGTRLTVL.

There are a few counts of this clonotype. The genes are TRBV12-3 or TRBV12-4 and TRBJ2-1, with 16 bases lining up with TRBD2. CDR3 size: 19 residues. With V trimmed by 7 bases and J by 0 bases, 9 bases remained unmatched. CDR3 in amino acids: CASTLRGLAGGHSYNEQFF. CDR3 sequence (DNA): TGTGCCAGCACCCTACGGGGACTAGCGGGGGGGCACTCCTACAATGAGCAGTTCTTC.

In the case of this clonotype: The junction and the germline gene differ at one end; a read error may be behind it. V is TRBV7-8 and J is TRBJ1-6; D is unresolved. This CDR3 is built from 17 residues. Germline V CDR1 and CDR2: SGHVS, FQNEAQ. Here the CDR3 DNA reads TGTGCCAGTCTCGCCCGGCGTCGAGTCAATGATAATTCGCCCCTCCACTTT. Translating it yields CASLARRRVNDNSPLHF.

The chain uses TRBV12-3 or TRBV12-4 and TRBJ2-7; TRBD1 agrees at 7 bases. The V and J ends lost 3 bases and 7 bases, in that order; junction bases with no gene match: 6. The CDR3 is made up of 13 amino acids. The CDR3 here is CASSFEGAREQYF. The CDR3 DNA is TGTGCCAGCAGTTTTGAGGGGGCGAGAGAGCAGTACTTC.

As for this clonotype: A much larger clone sits a single nucleotide away, making a read error possible. Written as DNA, the CDR3 is TGTGTCAGTTCAGTGGGGGGGTCTGGAAACACCATATATTTT. Its translation: CVSSVGGSGNTIYF. The chain links TRBV7-6 to TRBJ1-3; possibly TRBD1 for D (5 bases). The CDR3 is 14 amino acids. Germline V lookup: CDR1 SGHVS, CDR2 FNYEAQ.

This chain connects TRBV4-3 to TRBJ1-1; D gene ambiguous. V was pared by 1 base and J by 3 bases, with 12 bases between. The CDR3 is 15 residues long. The germline gives CDR1 LGHNA, CDR2 YSLEER. CDR3 in amino acids: CASSQGRLGYTEAFF. CDR3 in DNA: TGCGCCAGCAGCCAAGGTAGGCTGGGGTACACTGAAGCTTTCTTT.

The chain employs TRBV24-1 and TRBJ1-5, with D possibly TRBD1 on 6 matching bases. This CDR3 spans 14 amino acids. CDR1 is KGHDR, CDR2 SFDVKD, per germline. V was trimmed by 12 bases and J by 0 bases, leaving 14 bases between them. DNA for the CDR3: TGTGCCCCCCGGGGGGCGTATAGCAATCAGCCCCAGCATTTT. It translates to CAPRGAYSNQPQHF.

The chain couples TRBV27 to TRBJ2-1; no clear D. The CDR3 extends over 12 amino acids. The V gene lost 5 bases and the J gene lost 9 bases, with 11 bases spanning the gap. Germline loops: CDR1 MNHEY, CDR2 SMNVEV (reference sequence). In DNA form, the CDR3 reads TGTGCCAGCAGTACCCTAGGTCGTGAGCAGTTCTTC. Translated, it gives CASSTLGREQFF.

The chain couples TRBV11-2 to TRBJ1-6, with D unresolved. CDR1 and CDR2 (germline): SGHAT, FQNNGV. The CDR3 has 16 residues. V was pared by 7 bases and J by 4 bases, with 17 bases between. In DNA form, the CDR3 reads TGTGCCAGCACCCCATGGCAGCGAGAATATAATTCACCCCTCCACTTT. Translated, it gives CASTPWQREYNSPLHF. The full variable domain, with the rest looked up from reference TRBV11-2 and TRBJ1-6, is EAGVAQSPRYKIIEKRQSVAFWCNPISGHATLYWYQQILGQGPKLLIQFQNNGVVDDSQLPKDRFSAERLKGVDSTLKIQPAKLEDSAVYLCASTPWQREYNSPLHFGNGTRLTVT.

This clonotype was counted a few times. V is TRBV6-5 and J is TRBJ1-2, with D possibly TRBD1 on 5 matching bases. CDR3 length: 12 amino acids. Germline CDR1 is MNHEY and CDR2 is SVGAGI. Trimming took off 5 bases at V and 8 bases at J, with 12 bases between the two ends. CDR3 coding DNA: TGTGCCAGCAGTCAGACGGGGCTAGGCTACACCTTC. It specifies CASSQTGLGYTF.

This clonotype has at least ten counts. This sequence joins TRBV7-6 and TRBJ2-1, with D maybe TRBD2 (5 bases). Germline lookup yields CDR1 SGHVS and CDR2 FNYEAQ. CDR3 length: 14 amino acids. With 5 bases removed from V and 0 bases from J, the gap between germline ends came to 8 bases. CDR3 bases: TGTGCCAGCAGCGCCGGACTCTCCTACAATGAGCAGTTCTTC. Translating gives CASSAGLSYNEQFF.

The CDR3 nucleotides read TGTGCCAGCAGCCCAGGCGGAGGGTGGAGGGAGACCCAGTACTTC. The encoded protein is CASSPGGGWRETQYF. This chain joins TRBV11-3 and TRBJ2-5; a weak D match, TRBD2 (6 bases). This CDR3 spans 15 amino acids. In germline, CDR1 is SGHNT, CDR2 YENEEA. Trimming stripped 5 bases from V and 5 bases from J, with 18 bases between.

The rearrangement joins TRBV7-9 to TRBJ1-6; TRBD1 matches at 9 bases. The CDR3 has 17 amino acids. V was clipped by 4 bases and J by 9 bases; unmatched bases: 13. The V gene's germline CDR1 is SEHNR and CDR2 FQNEAQ (reference sequence). The CDR3 reads CASSSKEPGQGSSPLHF. CDR3 nucleotide sequence: TGTGCCAGCAGCTCCAAAGAGCCCGGACAGGGGAGTTCACCCCTCCACTTT.

The chain links TRBV20-1 to TRBJ2-1; no clear D gene. The germline V gene has CDR1 DFQATT and CDR2 SNEGSKA (reference sequence). With 1 base removed from V and 4 bases from J, the gap between germline ends came to 11 bases. The CDR3 contains 14 residues. Here the CDR3 DNA reads TGCAGTGCTAGAGTGCCAGAAGGATACAATGAGCAGTTCTTC. Encoded protein: CSARVPEGYNEQFF.

The chain links TRBV6-1 to TRBJ2-5; no definite D call. This CDR3 is 13 amino acids long. Germline V gene sequence: CDR1 MNHNS, CDR2 SASEGT. Trimming stripped 8 bases from V and 5 bases from J, with 15 bases between. The CDR3 DNA follows: TGTGCCAGCTGTCTGATCCTCGGTGAGACCCAGTACTTC. This sequence encodes CASCLILGETQYF.

This clonotype was counted only a few times. The chain carries TRBV6-9 and TRBJ2-1; 8 bases agree with TRBD1. Germline CDR1 MNHGY, CDR2 SVAAGI. This CDR3 spans 14 amino acids. V lost 7 bases to trimming and J lost 5 bases; unmatched junction nucleotides: 7. CDR3 coding DNA: TGTGCCAGCATTTGCGACAGGGGTGACAATGAGCAGTTCTTC. This sequence encodes CASICDRGDNEQFF.

The CDR3 sequence: CASSYAGTEQYV. In nucleotides, the CDR3 is TGTGCCAGCAGTTACGCGGGGACCGAGCAGTACGTC. The chain combines TRBV6-2 or TRBV6-3 with TRBJ2-7; a possible D gene is TRBD2 (6 bases). The germline V and J ends were trimmed by 2 bases and 6 bases, with 8 bases remaining between them. This CDR3 spans 12 amino acids. Germline V lookup: CDR1 MNHEY, CDR2 SVGEGT.

The rearrangement uses TRBV9 and TRBJ1-2, with no clear D. The ends were cut back, 0 bases at V and 5 bases at J, with 14 bases in the middle. CDR1 is SGDLS and CDR2 is YYNGEE in the germline V gene. The CDR3 spans 15 residues. The CDR3 region is CASSVEESVDYGYTF. CDR3 nucleotide sequence: TGTGCCAGCAGCGTAGAAGAATCAGTGGATTATGGCTACACCTTC.

This sequence joins TRBV7-6 and TRBJ2-3; possible D gene TRBD1, 6 bases. Trimming took off 5 bases at V and 7 bases at J, with 31 bases between the two ends. This CDR3 region has 19 residues. CDR1 is SGHVS and CDR2 is FNYEAQ in the germline V gene. Written as DNA, the CDR3 is TGTGCCAGCAGCCCGACGTTAAACAGGGCCCTGCAGGCAACAAATACGCAGTATTTT. Translated, it gives CASSPTLNRALQATNTQYF. Full variable domain (rest looked up from reference TRBV7-6 and TRBJ2-3): GAGVSQSPRYKVTKRGQDVALRCDPISGHVSLYWYRQALGQGPEFLTYFNYEAQQDKSGLPNDRFSAERPEGSISTLTIQRTEQRDSAMYRCASSPTLNRALQATNTQYFGPGTRLTVL.

This clonotype turned up a few times. The CDR3 DNA follows: TGTGCCAGCAGTTGGGACAGCTCCTACGAGCAGTACGTC. The encoded protein is CASSWDSSYEQYV. The chain combines TRBV6-5 with TRBJ2-7; 7 bases are shared with TRBD1. V lost 4 bases to trimming and J lost 0 bases; unmatched junction nucleotides: 0. Looked up from germline, CDR1 is MNHEY and CDR2 is SVGAGI. The CDR3 runs to 13 residues.

This clonotype has more than one count but fewer than ten. The gene calls are TRBV19 and TRBJ2-5, with 8 bases matching TRBD2. Losses at the gene ends were 7 bases for V and 2 bases for J; bases not matched to a gene: 9. The germline CDR1 and CDR2 sequences are LNHDA and SQIVND (reference sequence). CDR3 length: 15 residues. The CDR3 region is CASTDGGGSQETQYF. The CDR3 coding sequence is TGTGCCAGTACGGACGGCGGGGGGTCACAAGAGACCCAGTACTTC.